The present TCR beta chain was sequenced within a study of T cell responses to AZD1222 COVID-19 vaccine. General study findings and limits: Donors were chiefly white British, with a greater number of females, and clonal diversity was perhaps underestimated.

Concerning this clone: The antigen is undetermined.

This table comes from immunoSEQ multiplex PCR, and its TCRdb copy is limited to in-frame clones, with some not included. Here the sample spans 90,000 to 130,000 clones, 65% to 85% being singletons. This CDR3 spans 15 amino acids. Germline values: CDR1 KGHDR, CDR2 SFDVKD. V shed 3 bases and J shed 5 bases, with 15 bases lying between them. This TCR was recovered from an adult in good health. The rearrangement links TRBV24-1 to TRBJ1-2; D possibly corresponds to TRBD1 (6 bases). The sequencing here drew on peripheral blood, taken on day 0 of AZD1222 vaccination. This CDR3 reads CATSDPVTGSYGYTF. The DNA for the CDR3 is TGTGCCACCAGTGATCCAGTGACAGGTTCATATGGCTACACCTTC.